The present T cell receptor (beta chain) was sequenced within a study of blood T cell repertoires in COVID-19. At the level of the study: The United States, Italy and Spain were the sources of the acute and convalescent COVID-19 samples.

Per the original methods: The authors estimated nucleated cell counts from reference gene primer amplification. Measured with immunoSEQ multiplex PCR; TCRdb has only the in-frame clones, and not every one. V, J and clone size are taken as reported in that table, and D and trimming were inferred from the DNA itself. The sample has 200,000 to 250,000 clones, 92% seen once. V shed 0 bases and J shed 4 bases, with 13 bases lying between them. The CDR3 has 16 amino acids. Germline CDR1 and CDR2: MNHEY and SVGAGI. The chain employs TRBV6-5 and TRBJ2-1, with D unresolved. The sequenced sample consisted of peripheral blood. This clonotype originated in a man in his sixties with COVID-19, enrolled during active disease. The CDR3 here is CASSYSNAPGYNEQFF. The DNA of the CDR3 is TGTGCCAGCAGTTACTCGAACGCTCCAGGATACAATGAGCAGTTCTTC.